The rows below give T cell receptor beta chains drawn from one sample of a study of Graves' ophthalmopathy and Graves' hyperthyroidism. One entry per CDR3 protein, called by TCRdb with MiXCR from the multiplex PCR reads. In the table there are about 370,000 distinct CDR3 sequences, about 18% of which are singletons. Sequences were obtained from peripheral blood. These receptors were taken from an adult woman with stable Graves' hyperthyroidism. Both conserved end residues are part of each CDR3. Each record gives: J gene, V gene, D gene, clone size, CDR3 DNA, CDR3 protein. A D gene is named only where the DNA matches it firmly. Clone sizes are given selectively: once, few, many, or a class where the clone is expanded.

>TRBJ1-5|TRBV5-6|.|few
TGTGCCAGCAGCTTTGCAGGACAAGGAGGGCAGCCCCAGCATTTT
CASSFAGQGGQPQHF
>TRBJ2-7|TRBV11-1|TRBD2|few
TGTGCCAGCAGCTTATCGCTCCGACTAGCGGGAGACGAGCAGTACTTC
CASSLSLRLAGDEQYF
>TRBJ1-5|TRBV28|.|many
TGTGCCAGCAGTTTCGGGGCGGGCGGGGCGGACCTAAATCAGCCCCAGCATTTT
CASSFGAGGADLNQPQHF
>TRBJ1-2|TRBV6-2/TRBV6-3|.|few
TGTGCCAGCAGTTACTCGAGCAGGGACCACAATGGCTACACCTTC
CASSYSSRDHNGYTF
>TRBJ2-7|TRBV4-1|.|few
TGCGCCAGCAGCCAGGAGGGCTTCAGGGCATACGAGCAGCAGTACTTC
CASSQEGFRAYEQQYF
>TRBJ2-7|TRBV12-3/TRBV12-4|.|.
TGTGCCAGCAGTCCAAGCCGTACCTACGAGCAGTACTTC
CASSPSRTYEQYF
>TRBJ2-2|TRBV20-1|TRBD1|many
TGCAGTGCCAAGCCCGCGACAGGGGGCGACACCGGGGAGCTGTTTTTT
CSAKPATGGDTGELFF
>TRBJ1-6|TRBV7-2|.|many
TGTGCCAGCAGCATTGAAGGCTCCTATAATTCACCCCTCCACTTT
CASSIEGSYNSPLHF
>TRBJ2-2|TRBV19|.|many
TGTGCCAGTAGTAATGGTAGGACTCTCTGGGACCGGGAGCTGTTTTTT
CASSNGRTLWDRELFF
>TRBJ2-6|TRBV2|.|.
TGTGCCAGCAGTCGTGAGTCCAACGTCCTGACTTTC
CASSRESNVLTF
>TRBJ2-7|TRBV14|.|many
TGTGCCAGCAGCCGAGGGGACTTCCTCTACGAGCAGTACTTC
CASSRGDFLYEQYF
>TRBJ2-7|TRBV4-3|TRBD1|.
TGCGCCAGCAGCCAAGATCCGGGACAGATCTACGAGCAGTACTTC
CASSQDPGQIYEQYF
>TRBJ2-1|TRBV29-1|TRBD2|.
TGCAGCGTTGGAGGGACTAGCGGACAGCAGTTCTTC
CSVGGTSGQQFF
>TRBJ2-7|TRBV7-8|.|many
TGTGCCAGCAGCTTAGAGTTCCTATACGGGGACTCCTACGAGCAGTACTTC
CASSLEFLYGDSYEQYF
>TRBJ1-1|TRBV12-3/TRBV12-4|.|many
TGTGCCAGCAGTTCGGGATTGGACACTGAAGCTTTCTTT
CASSSGLDTEAFF
>TRBJ1-1|TRBV2|TRBD1|many
TGTGCCAGCAGTTACAGGGGCGAAAACACTGAAGCTTTCTTT
CASSYRGENTEAFF
>TRBJ2-7|TRBV5-1|.|many
TGCGCCAGCAGCTGGCCAGGTGGAGGAGGCCCCCAGAGCTCCTACGAGCAGTACTTC
CASSWPGGGGPQSSYEQYF
>TRBJ2-7|TRBV12-3/TRBV12-4|TRBD1|many
TGTGCCAGCAGTCAGGACAGGGTCTACGAGCAGTACTTC
CASSQDRVYEQYF
>TRBJ1-1|TRBV11-1|TRBD1|.
TGTGCCAGCGGCTTGAGACAGGGGGCAGCCACTGAAGCTTTCTTT
CASGLRQGAATEAFF
>TRBJ1-1|TRBV6-5|TRBD1|many
TGTGCCAGCAGCACATACAGGGGAGAAGCTTTCTTT
CASSTYRGEAFF
>TRBJ1-1|TRBV6-1|.|many
TGTGCCAGCCGCACAAGTTTTAACACTGAAGCTTTCTTT
CASRTSFNTEAFF
>TRBJ2-7|TRBV27|.|many
TGTGCCAGCAGTTACCCCGGTGGATTGCCGTACTTC
CASSYPGGLPYF
>TRBJ1-5|TRBV11-2|.|many
TGTGCCAGCAGCGATGGGGGGCCCCAGCATTTT
CASSDGGPQHF
>TRBJ2-7|TRBV6-2/TRBV6-3|.|.
TGTGCCAGCAGTTACCTCCTTACTCAGGTATTCTCCTACGAGCAGTACTTC
CASSYLLTQVFSYEQYF
>TRBJ2-7|TRBV28|TRBD1|many
TGTGCCAGCAAATACGGACAGGGGGCCTACGAGCAGTACTTC
CASKYGQGAYEQYF
>TRBJ1-1|TRBV6-2/TRBV6-3|.|many
TGTGCCAGCAGTTACGACGGCGGACCAGGGACACGGGGGACTGAAGCTTTCTTT
CASSYDGGPGTRGTEAFF
>TRBJ1-2|TRBV5-1|TRBD1|many
TGCGCCAGCAGCCTCGGACAGGAGGGAAGTGGCTACACCTTC
CASSLGQEGSGYTF
>TRBJ1-1|TRBV16|TRBD1|many
TGTGCCAGCAGCCAAGACAGGGTAGCGCTGGAAGCTTTCTTT
CASSQDRVALEAFF
>TRBJ2-5|TRBV14|TRBD1|.
TGTGCCAGCAACCTACAGGGGGAAGAGACCCAGTACTTC
CASNLQGEETQYF
>TRBJ2-7|TRBV9|TRBD1|many
TGTGCCAGCAGCGAGCGGACAGGAACCTACGAGCAGTACTTC
CASSERTGTYEQYF
>TRBJ2-7|TRBV11-2|.|once
TGTGCCAGCAGCAAACACACCGGGATGTCACCATACGATCAGTACTTC
CASSKHTGMSPYDQYF
>TRBJ2-5|TRBV4-1|.|many
TGCGCCAGCAGCCAAGGCCAAGGTCGGGGGACCCAGTACTTC
CASSQGQGRGTQYF
>TRBJ1-5|TRBV6-9|.|many
TGTGCCAGCAGTTATTGGGGACACTCAAGGTTCCAGCCCCAGCATTTT
CASSYWGHSRFQPQHF
>TRBJ1-2|TRBV24-1|TRBD1|many
TGTGCCACCAGTGATAGGGGACAGGGGTTTGGCTACACCTTC
CATSDRGQGFGYTF
>TRBJ2-7|TRBV19|.|many
TGTGCCAGTAGTATAGGTCCCTCGCAGACCTACGAGCAGTACTTC
CASSIGPSQTYEQYF
>TRBJ2-7|TRBV27|TRBD2|many
TGTGCCAGCCTTCGGACGGGAGGCCCGACCTACGAGCAGTACTTC
CASLRTGGPTYEQYF
>TRBJ2-7|TRBV4-3|TRBD1|many
TGCGCCAGCAGCCAAGCGCTTACAGGGGAACCCTACGAGCAGTACTTC
CASSQALTGEPYEQYF
>TRBJ1-5|TRBV2|.|many
TGTGCCAGCAGTGCAGATAGCAATCAGCCCCAGCATTTT
CASSADSNQPQHF
>TRBJ1-1|TRBV7-8|TRBD1|.
TGTGCCAGCAGCTCCGCAGGGGGAGGAACTGAAGCTTTCTTT
CASSSAGGGTEAFF
>TRBJ1-5|TRBV19|TRBD1|many
TGTGCCAGTAGTGGCAGGGGGTTCGGCAATCAGCCCCAGCATTTT
CASSGRGFGNQPQHF
>TRBJ1-5|TRBV6-1|TRBD1|.
TGTGCCAGCAGTGCCGGACAGGAAAATCAGCCCCAGCATTTT
CASSAGQENQPQHF
>TRBJ2-7|TRBV20-1|TRBD2|many
TGCAGTGCTCAGGAGGGAGCGGGAGGGCGCGGGCAGTACTTC
CSAQEGAGGRGQYF
>TRBJ2-7|TRBV7-2|TRBD2|.
TGTGCCAGCAGCTCTTCTCCCGGGAGGACCTACGAGCAGTACTTC
CASSSSPGRTYEQYF
>TRBJ2-7|TRBV28|.|many
TGTGCCAGCAGTTTTTGGGAGATGGGTACCTACGAGCAGTACTTC
CASSFWEMGTYEQYF
>TRBJ1-2|TRBV4-1|.|many
TGCGCCAGCAGCCAGTTTTTGGGGAACTATGGCTACACCTTC
CASSQFLGNYGYTF
>TRBJ2-7|TRBV28|TRBD2|many
TGTGCCAGCAGTTTCCCCGGGCGTTTGAGCGGGAACCCTCGCGAGCAGTACTTC
CASSFPGRLSGNPREQYF
>TRBJ1-1|TRBV5-1|.|many
TGCGCCAGCAGCTCGAACGCAGCGAACACTGAAGCTTTCTTT
CASSSNAANTEAFF
>TRBJ1-1|TRBV6-1|.|many
TGTGCCAGCAGTCGAACAGGGTACACTGAAGCTTTCTTT
CASSRTGYTEAFF
>TRBJ2-5|TRBV6-1|TRBD2|many
TGTGCCAGCAGTGAATGGCGGGAGGTCCAAGAGACCCAGTACTTC
CASSEWREVQETQYF
>TRBJ1-1|TRBV28|.|.
TGTGCCAGCACCCTGGCCCCCGGGGGGGGCACTGAAGCTTTCTTT
CASTLAPGGGTEAFF
>TRBJ2-7|TRBV29-1|TRBD2|many
TGCAGCGTTGGGACTAGCGGGGCCTACGAGCAGTACTTC
CSVGTSGAYEQYF
>TRBJ1-2|TRBV12-3/TRBV12-4|.|.
TGTGCCAGCAGTTTGCGGCGAGGGGGGTCCCATAACTATGGCTACACCTTC
CASSLRRGGSHNYGYTF
>TRBJ2-7|TRBV6-2/TRBV6-3|TRBD2|many
TGTGCCAGCAGTTACTGGCTAGCGGGAACCTACGAGCAGTACTTC
CASSYWLAGTYEQYF
>TRBJ2-5|TRBV11-2|TRBD2|many
TGTGCCAGCAGCTTAGTATCCCGACTAGCGGGAGGGAACCAAGAGACCCAGTACTTC
CASSLVSRLAGGNQETQYF
>TRBJ2-6|TRBV6-1|.|many
TGTGCCAGCAGGGGGCCGTCTACCGGGGCCAACGTCCTGACTTTC
CASRGPSTGANVLTF